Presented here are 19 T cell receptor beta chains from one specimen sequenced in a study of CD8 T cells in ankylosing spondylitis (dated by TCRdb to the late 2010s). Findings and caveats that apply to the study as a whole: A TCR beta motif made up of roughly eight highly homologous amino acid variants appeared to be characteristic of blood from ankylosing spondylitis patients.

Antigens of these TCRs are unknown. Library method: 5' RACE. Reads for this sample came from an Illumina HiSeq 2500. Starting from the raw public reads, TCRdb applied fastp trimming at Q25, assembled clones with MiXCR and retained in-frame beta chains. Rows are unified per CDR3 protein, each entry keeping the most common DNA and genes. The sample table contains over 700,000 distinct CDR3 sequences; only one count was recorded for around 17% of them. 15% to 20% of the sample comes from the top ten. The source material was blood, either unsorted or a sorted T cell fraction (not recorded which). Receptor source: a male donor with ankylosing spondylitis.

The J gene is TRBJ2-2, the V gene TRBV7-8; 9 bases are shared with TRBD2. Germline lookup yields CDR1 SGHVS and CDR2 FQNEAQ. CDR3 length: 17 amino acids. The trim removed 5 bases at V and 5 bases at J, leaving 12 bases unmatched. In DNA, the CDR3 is TGTGCCAGCAGCCGAACCGGCGGGAGGGGTTGGACCGGGGAGCTGTTTTTT. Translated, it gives CASSRTGGRGWTGELFF.

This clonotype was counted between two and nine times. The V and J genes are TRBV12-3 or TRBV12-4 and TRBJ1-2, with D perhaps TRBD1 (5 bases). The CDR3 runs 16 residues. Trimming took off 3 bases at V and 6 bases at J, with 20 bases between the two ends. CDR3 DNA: TGTGCCAGCAGTTTTCCGAAAGCAGGGCATGTACATGGCTACACCTTC. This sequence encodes CASSFPKAGHVHGYTF.

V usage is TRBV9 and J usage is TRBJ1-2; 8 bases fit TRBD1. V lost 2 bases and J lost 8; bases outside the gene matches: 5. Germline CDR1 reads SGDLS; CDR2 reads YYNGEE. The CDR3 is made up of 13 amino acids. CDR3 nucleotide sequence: TGTGCCAGCAGCGTGGGGACAGGCAGGGGCTACACCTTC. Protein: CASSVGTGRGYTF.

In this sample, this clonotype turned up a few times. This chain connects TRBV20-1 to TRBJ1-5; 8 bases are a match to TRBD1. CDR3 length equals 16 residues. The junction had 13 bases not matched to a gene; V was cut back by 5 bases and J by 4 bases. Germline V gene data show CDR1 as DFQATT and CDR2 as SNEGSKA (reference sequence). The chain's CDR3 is CSALNSGTGVNQPQHF. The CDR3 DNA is TGCAGTGCTCTAAATTCCGGGACAGGCGTGAATCAGCCCCAGCATTTT.

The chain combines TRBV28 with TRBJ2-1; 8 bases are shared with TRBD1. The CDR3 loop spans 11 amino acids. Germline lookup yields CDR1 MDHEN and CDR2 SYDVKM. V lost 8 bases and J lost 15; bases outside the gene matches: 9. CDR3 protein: CASLGAGGRFF. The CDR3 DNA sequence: TGTGCCAGCCTGGGAGCAGGGGGCCGGTTCTTC.

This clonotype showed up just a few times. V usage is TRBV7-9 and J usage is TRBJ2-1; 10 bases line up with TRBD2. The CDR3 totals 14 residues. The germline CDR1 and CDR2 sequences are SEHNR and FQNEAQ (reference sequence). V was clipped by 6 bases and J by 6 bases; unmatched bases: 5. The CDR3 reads CASRLLAGLNEQFF. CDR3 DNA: TGTGCCAGCAGGTTACTAGCGGGACTCAATGAGCAGTTCTTC.

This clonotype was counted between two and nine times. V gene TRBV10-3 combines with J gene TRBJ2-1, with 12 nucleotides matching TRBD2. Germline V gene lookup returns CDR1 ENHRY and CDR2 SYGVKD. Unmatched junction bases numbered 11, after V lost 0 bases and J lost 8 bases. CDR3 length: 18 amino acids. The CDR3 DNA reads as TGTGCCATCAGTGAGTCGATAAATCTAGCGGGAGGGCGAGATGAGCAGTTCTTC. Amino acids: CAISESINLAGGRDEQFF.

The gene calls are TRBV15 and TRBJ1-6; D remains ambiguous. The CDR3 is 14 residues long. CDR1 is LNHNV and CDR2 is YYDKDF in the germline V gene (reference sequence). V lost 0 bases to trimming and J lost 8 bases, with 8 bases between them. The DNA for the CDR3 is TGTGCCACCAGCAGAGAAGTCGGGTATTCACCCCTCCACTTT. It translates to CATSREVGYSPLHF.

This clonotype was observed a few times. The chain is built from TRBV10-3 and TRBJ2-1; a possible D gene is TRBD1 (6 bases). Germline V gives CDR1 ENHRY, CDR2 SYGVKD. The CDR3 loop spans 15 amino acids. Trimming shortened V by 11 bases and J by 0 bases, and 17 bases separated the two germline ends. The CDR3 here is CAARARDTSYNEQFF. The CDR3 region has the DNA TGTGCCGCGCGGGCGAGGGACACCTCCTACAATGAGCAGTTCTTC.

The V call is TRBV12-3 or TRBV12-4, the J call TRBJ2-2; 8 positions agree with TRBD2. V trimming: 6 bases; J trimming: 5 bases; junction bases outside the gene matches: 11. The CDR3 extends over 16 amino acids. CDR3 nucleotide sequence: TGTGCCAGCAGCCTGGGGGGACTAGATCTTACCGGGGAGCTGTTTTTT. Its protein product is CASSLGGLDLTGELFF.

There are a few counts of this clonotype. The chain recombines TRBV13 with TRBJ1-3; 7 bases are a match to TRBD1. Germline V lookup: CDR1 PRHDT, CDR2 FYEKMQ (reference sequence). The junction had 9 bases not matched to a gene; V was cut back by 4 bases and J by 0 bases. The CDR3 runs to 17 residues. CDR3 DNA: TGTGCCAGCAGCTCATCCCAGGGACAGCACTCTGGAAACACCATATATTTT. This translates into CASSSSQGQHSGNTIYF. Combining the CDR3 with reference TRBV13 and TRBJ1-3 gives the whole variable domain AAGVIQSPRHLIKEKRETATLKCYPIPRHDTVYWYQQGPGQDPQFLISFYEKMQSDKGSIPDRFSAQQFSDYHSELNMSSLELGDSALYFCASSSSQGQHSGNTIYFGEGSWLTVV.

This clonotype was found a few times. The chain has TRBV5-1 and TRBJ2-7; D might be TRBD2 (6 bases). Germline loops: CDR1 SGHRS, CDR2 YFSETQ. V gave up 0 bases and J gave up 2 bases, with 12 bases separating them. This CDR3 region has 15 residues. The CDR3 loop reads CASSLENGGTYEQYF. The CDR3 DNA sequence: TGCGCCAGCAGCTTGGAAAACGGGGGTACCTACGAGCAGTACTTC.

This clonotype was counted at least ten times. The CDR3 loop is CAISDLALSYEQYF. The CDR3 region has the DNA TGTGCCATCAGTGACCTAGCGCTCTCCTACGAGCAGTACTTC. The chain carries TRBV10-3 and TRBJ2-7; a possible D gene is TRBD2 (6 bases). With 3 bases removed from V and 0 bases from J, the gap between germline ends came to 9 bases. Per germline, CDR1 ENHRY and CDR2 SYGVKD. The CDR3 contains 14 residues.

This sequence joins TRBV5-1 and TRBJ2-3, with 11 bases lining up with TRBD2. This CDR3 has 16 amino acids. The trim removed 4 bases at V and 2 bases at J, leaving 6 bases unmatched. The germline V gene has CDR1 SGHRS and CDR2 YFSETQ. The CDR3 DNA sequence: TGCGCCAGCAGCATAGGGACTAGCGGAAACACAGATACGCAGTATTTT. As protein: CASSIGTSGNTDTQYF.

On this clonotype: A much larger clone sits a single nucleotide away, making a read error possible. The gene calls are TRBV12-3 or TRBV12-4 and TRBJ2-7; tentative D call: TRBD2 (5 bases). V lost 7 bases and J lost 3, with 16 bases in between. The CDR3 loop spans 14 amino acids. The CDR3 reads CASTMRESYYEQYF. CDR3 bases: TGTGCCAGCACCATGAGGGAGAGCTACTACGAGCAGTACTTC.

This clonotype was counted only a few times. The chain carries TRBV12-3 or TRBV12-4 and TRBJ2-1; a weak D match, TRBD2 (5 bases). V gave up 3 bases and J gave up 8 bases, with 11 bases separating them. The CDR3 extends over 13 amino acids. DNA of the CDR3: TGTGCCAGCAGTTTGGGAGTTCTGGATGAGCAGTTCTTC. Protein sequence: CASSLGVLDEQFF.

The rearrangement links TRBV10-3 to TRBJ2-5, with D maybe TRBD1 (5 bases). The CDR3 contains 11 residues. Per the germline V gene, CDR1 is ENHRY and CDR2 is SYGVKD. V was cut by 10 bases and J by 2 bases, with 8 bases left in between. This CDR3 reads CATQGQETQYF. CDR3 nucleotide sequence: TGTGCCACCCAGGGTCAAGAGACCCAGTACTTC.

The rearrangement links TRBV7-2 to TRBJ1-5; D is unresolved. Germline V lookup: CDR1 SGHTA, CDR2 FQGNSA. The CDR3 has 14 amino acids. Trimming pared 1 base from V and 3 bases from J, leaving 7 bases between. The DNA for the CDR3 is TGTGCCAGCAGCTTAGACGTTTCCAATCAGCCCCAGCATTTT. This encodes CASSLDVSNQPQHF.

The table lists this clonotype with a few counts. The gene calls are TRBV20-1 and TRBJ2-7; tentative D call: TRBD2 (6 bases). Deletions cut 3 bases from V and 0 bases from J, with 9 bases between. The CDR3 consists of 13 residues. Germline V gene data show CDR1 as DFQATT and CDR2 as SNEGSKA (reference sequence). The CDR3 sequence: CSARGRFSYEQYF. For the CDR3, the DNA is TGCAGTGCTAGGGGGAGGTTCTCCTACGAGCAGTACTTC.